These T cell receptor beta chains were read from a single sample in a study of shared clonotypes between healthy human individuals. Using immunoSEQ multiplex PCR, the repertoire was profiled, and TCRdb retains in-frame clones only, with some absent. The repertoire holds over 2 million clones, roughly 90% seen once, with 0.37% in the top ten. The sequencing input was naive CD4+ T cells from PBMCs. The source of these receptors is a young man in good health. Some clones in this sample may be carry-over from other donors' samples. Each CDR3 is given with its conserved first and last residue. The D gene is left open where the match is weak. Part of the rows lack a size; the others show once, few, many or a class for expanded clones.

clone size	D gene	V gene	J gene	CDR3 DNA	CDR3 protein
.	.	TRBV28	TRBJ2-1	TGTGCCAGCAGTATGCCTCCAGTAATCCCTAGCTCCTACAATGAGCAGTTCTTC	CASSMPPVIPSSYNEQFF
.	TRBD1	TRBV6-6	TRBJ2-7	TGTGCCAGCAGTCACGACAGGGTCTACGAGCAGTACTTC	CASSHDRVYEQYF
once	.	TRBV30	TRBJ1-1	TGTGCCTGGATCGCCCAGGTAGTTGGCACTGAAGCTTTCTTT	CAWIAQVVGTEAFF
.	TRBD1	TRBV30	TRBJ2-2	TGTGCCTGGAGTGGGGGACAGGGAAACACCGGGGAGCTGTTTTTT	CAWSGGQGNTGELFF
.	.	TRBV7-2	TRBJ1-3	TGTGCCAGCAGCTTACAACGGGGAAACACCATATATTTT	CASSLQRGNTIYF
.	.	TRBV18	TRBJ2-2	TGTGCCAGCGGACCGACAGGAGAGGCCGGGGAGCTGTTTTTT	CASGPTGEAGELFF
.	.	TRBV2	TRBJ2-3	TGTGCCAGCAGTGAAAGGTCACATACGCAGTATTTT	CASSERSHTQYF
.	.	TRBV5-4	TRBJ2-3	TGTGCCAGCAGCTCAAGGACGGAGACTAGCACAGATACGCAGTATTTT	CASSSRTETSTDTQYF
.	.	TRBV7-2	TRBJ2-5	TGTGCCAGCAGCCTCGACAGGCAAGAGACCCAGTACTTC	CASSLDRQETQYF
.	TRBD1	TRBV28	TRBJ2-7	TGTGCCAGCAACCTAGGACAGGGGGCTACCTACGAGCAGTACTTC	CASNLGQGATYEQYF
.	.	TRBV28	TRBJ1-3	TGTGCCAGCACTCTGGTAGGGACGGCGAATGGAAACACCATATATTTT	CASTLVGTANGNTIYF
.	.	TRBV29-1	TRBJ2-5	TGCAGCGTTGCTGGCAGGATGAATCAAGAGACCCAGTACTTC	CSVAGRMNQETQYF
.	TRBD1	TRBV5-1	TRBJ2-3	TGCGCCAGCAGCCTTACGGGACAGGGAGGCACAGATACGCAGTATTTT	CASSLTGQGGTDTQYF
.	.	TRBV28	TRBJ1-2	TGTGCCAGCAGTTTCAGGGGCTATGGCTACACCTTC	CASSFRGYGYTF
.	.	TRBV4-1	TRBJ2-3	TGCGCCAGCAGCCAAGTGTATCTGGGGCCAGATACGCAGTATTTT	CASSQVYLGPDTQYF
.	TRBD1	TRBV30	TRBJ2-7	TGTGCCGGGGCCAGGGGGAGCGAGCAGTACTTC	CAGARGSEQYF
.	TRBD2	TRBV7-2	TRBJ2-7	TGTGCCAGCAGACTATCAGGGAGGGGTTACTACGAGCAGTACTTC	CASRLSGRGYYEQYF
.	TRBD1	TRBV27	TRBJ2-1	TGTGCCAGCAGGGGACTCGGGACAGGGGAGCTCTACAATGAGCAGTTCTTC	CASRGLGTGELYNEQFF
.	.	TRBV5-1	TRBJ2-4	TGCGCCAGCAGCCCAGGGACCGTTGGAAACATTCAGTACTTC	CASSPGTVGNIQYF
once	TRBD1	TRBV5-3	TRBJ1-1	TGTGCCAGAAGCCCAGAGAGTCGCACAGGGGATAACACTGAAGCTTTCTTT	CARSPESRTGDNTEAFF
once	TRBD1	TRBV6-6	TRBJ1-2	TGTGCCAGCAGCCCCAGGGGGGCCTATGGCTACACCTTC	CASSPRGAYGYTF
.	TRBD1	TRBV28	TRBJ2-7	TGTGCCAGCAGTCCCCGCGGACAGGGTGAGAGCGAGCAGTACTTC	CASSPRGQGESEQYF
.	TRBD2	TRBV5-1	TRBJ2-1	TGCGCCAGCAGCTTGGTACCGGGACTAGCGGGATTCAATGAGCAGTTCTTC	CASSLVPGLAGFNEQFF
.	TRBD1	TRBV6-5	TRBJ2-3	TGTGCCAGCAGTTACGGGACAGGGTTAGATACGCAGTATTTT	CASSYGTGLDTQYF
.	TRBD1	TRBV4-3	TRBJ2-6	TGCGCCAGCAGCCAACCGACAGGGTCTGGGGCCAACGTCCTGACTTTC	CASSQPTGSGANVLTF
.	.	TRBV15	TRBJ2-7	TGTGCCACCAGCAGAGCCCCCGGGACGAGGTACGAGCAGTACTTC	CATSRAPGTRYEQYF
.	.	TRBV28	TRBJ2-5	TGTGCCAGCAGTTCCGGACCGGGGGTCGCCGGGACGCCGCGGGAGACCCAGTACTTC	CASSSGPGVAGTPRETQYF
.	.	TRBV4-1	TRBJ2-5	TGCGCCAGCAGCCCCCGCCTCGACACGGGACTAGAGACCCAGTACTTC	CASSPRLDTGLETQYF
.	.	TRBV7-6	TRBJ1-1	TGTGCCAGCAGCTTAGATACAGGGTACACTGAAGCTTTCTTT	CASSLDTGYTEAFF
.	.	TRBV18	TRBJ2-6	TGTGCCAGCTCACTCGCGATGACAACTGGGGCCAACGTCCTGACTTTC	CASSLAMTTGANVLTF
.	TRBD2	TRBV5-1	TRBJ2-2	TGCGCCAGCAGCGCAGGGACTAGAAGCTTCCGCGGGGAGCTGTTTTTT	CASSAGTRSFRGELFF
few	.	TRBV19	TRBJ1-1	TGTGCCAGTAGTCCGCCGGGACGGCTGAACACTGAAGCTTTCTTT	CASSPPGRLNTEAFF
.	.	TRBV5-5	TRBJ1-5	TGTGCCAGCAGCCCGGACAGTAATCAGCCCCAGCATTTT	CASSPDSNQPQHF
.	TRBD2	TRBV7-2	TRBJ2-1	TGTGCCAGCAGCCCCGTAGCGGGAGTCTTGAATGAGCAGTTCTTC	CASSPVAGVLNEQFF
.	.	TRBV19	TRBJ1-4	TGTGCCAGTAGTATAGTGCCGAATGAAAAACTGTTTTTT	CASSIVPNEKLFF
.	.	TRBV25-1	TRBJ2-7	TGTGCCAGCAGTGAATTAGGGGCAGGGGCCAACGAGCAGTACTTC	CASSELGAGANEQYF
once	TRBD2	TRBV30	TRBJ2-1	TGTGCCTGGGGTACCCGGTGGACTAGCGGGATGGGTAATGAGCAGTTCTTC	CAWGTRWTSGMGNEQFF
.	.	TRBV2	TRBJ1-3	TGTGCCAGCAGTTCGGGAAACACCATATATTTT	CASSSGNTIYF
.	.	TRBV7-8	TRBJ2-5	TGTGCCAGCAGCCGAGGGACCCAAGAGACCCAGTACTTC	CASSRGTQETQYF
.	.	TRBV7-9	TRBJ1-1	TGTGCCAGCAGCTCCGCTGCTGGGGGGAACACTGAAGCTTTCTTT	CASSSAAGGNTEAFF
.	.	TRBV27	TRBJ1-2	TGTGCCAGCAGTTTAAAAGGCTATGGCTACACCTTC	CASSLKGYGYTF
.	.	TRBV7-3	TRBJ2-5	TGTGCCAGCAGCTTCGGCTCCCAAGAGACCCAGTACTTC	CASSFGSQETQYF
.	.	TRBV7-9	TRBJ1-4	TGTGCCAGCAGCTATGGACACGGAGAAAAACTGTTTTTT	CASSYGHGEKLFF
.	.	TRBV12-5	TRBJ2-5	TGTGCTAGTGGTTTGGGCGGGATGGGACCGGAGACCCAGTACTTC	CASGLGGMGPETQYF
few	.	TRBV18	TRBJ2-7	TGTGCCAGCTCACGTATCGACACCTCCGGGGAGCAGTACTTC	CASSRIDTSGEQYF
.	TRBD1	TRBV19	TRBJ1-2	TGTGCCAGTAGTCGACGTGGGGACAGTGATTATGGCTACACCTTC	CASSRRGDSDYGYTF
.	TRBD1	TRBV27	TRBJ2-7	TGTGCCAGCAGTTTAGGGCCGGGACAGGGAACCTACGAGCAGTACTTC	CASSLGPGQGTYEQYF
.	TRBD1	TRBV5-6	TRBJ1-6	TGTGCCAGCAGCTGGGGGGACAGGGGTTCATCACCCCTCCACTTT	CASSWGDRGSSPLHF
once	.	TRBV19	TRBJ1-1	TGTGCCAGTAGTATAGAGGTCGTAAACACTGAAGCTTTCTTT	CASSIEVVNTEAFF
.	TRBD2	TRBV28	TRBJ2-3	TGTGCCAGCAGTTTATTGACTAGCGGGAGGGCCGGCACAGATACGCAGTATTTT	CASSLLTSGRAGTDTQYF
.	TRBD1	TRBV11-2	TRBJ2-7	TGTGCCAGCAGCCCCACCCGGACAGGGTACTCCTACGAGCAGTACTTC	CASSPTRTGYSYEQYF
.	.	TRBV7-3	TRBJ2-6	TGTGCCAGCAGCTTAACTCCCCCCTCTGGGGCCAACGTCCTGACTTTC	CASSLTPPSGANVLTF
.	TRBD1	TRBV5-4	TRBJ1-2	TGTGCCAGCAGCCCTAGACAGGGCGGCTATGGCTACACCTTC	CASSPRQGGYGYTF